This entry concerns a single T cell receptor (beta chain). The antigen remains undetermined. The CDR3 extends over 15 amino acids. Looked up from germline, CDR1 is SGDLS and CDR2 is YYNGEE. V shed 2 bases and J shed 4 bases, with 14 bases lying between them. This record belongs to a study of shared clonotypes between healthy human individuals. Regarding the study as a whole: Clonotype sharing among donors was thought likely to change with sequencing depth.

The authors ran unsorted PBMC replicate PCRs on about 310 ng DNA, 30,000 or so T cell genomes. Clones were sequenced by immunoSEQ multiplex PCR, and TCRdb holds only the in-frame ones, with some missing. Counted here are about 480,000 clones, 75% to 80% occurring once; the ten biggest clones make up around 12%. This chain uses TRBV9 with TRBJ2-3, with D hard to call. This clonotype was obtained from a woman in her forties in good health. Some clones in this sample may be carry-over from other donors' samples. The sequenced sample was PBMCs. The CDR3 spells CASSVGALKADTQYF. For the CDR3, the DNA is TGTGCCAGCAGCGTGGGCGCCCTAAAAGCAGATACGCAGTATTTT.